This passage covers 26 T cell receptor beta chains from one sample sequenced in a study of cytomegalovirus exposure and HLA in healthy donors. In the PCR, 60 Vbeta and 13 Jbeta primers were used. Assay used: immunoSEQ multiplex PCR; TCRdb lists only in-frame clones, some missing. In the table there are 90,000 to 140,000 clones, approximately 70% of which are singletons. The sample taken for sequencing was PBMCs. The receptors here all came from a man aged 30 to 39 in good health and CMV-seronegative.

The rearrangement joins TRBV19 to TRBJ2-7, with no clear D. The CDR3 has 13 amino acids. Per the germline V gene, CDR1 is LNHDA and CDR2 is SQIVND (reference sequence). Trimming shortened V by 10 bases and J by 3 bases, and 16 bases separated the two germline ends. For the CDR3, the DNA is TGTGCCACCTCCCACGGTCCCTTCTACGAGCAGTACTTC. Its protein product is CATSHGPFYEQYF.

This clone turned up a few times. Written as DNA, the CDR3 is TGTGCCACCAGCACAGCCGGGACAGGCTACAATGAGCAGTTCTTC. Residues: CATSTAGTGYNEQFF. The V and J genes are TRBV15 and TRBJ2-1, with 8 bases matching TRBD1. The junction had 5 bases not matched to a gene; V was cut back by 4 bases and J by 3 bases. Germline CDR1 LNHNV, CDR2 YYDKDF (reference sequence). This CDR3 comprises 15 residues.

The chain combines TRBV7-3 with TRBJ2-5; 7 bases align to TRBD1. Germline V gene lookup returns CDR1 SGHTA and CDR2 FQGTGA. V dropped 4 bases and J dropped 5; count of bases not matched to a gene: 10. The CDR3 contains 15 residues. CDR3 loop: CASSSRQGSVETQYF. As DNA, the CDR3 is TGTGCCAGCAGCTCCAGACAGGGATCCGTGGAGACCCAGTACTTC.

This rearrangement joins TRBV7-2 to TRBJ1-6; 10 bases line up with TRBD1. CDR1 is SGHTA, CDR2 FQGNSA, per germline. Trimming cost V 1 base and J 7 bases; bases outside gene matches: 4. The CDR3 spans 16 residues. The CDR3 reads CASSLGGGQGNSPLHF. The CDR3 DNA reads as TGTGCCAGCAGCTTAGGGGGGGGACAGGGGAATTCACCCCTCCACTTT.

The chain uses TRBV19 and TRBJ2-1; 9 bases align to TRBD2. V lost 7 bases, J lost 6 bases, and 7 bases stayed unmatched. This CDR3 has 14 amino acids. CDR1 and CDR2 from the germline V gene are LNHDA and SQIVND (reference sequence). CDR3 DNA sequence: TGTGCCAGTAAACGACTAGCGGACTTCAATGAGCAGTTCTTC. This translates into CASKRLADFNEQFF.

The V and J genes are TRBV11-3 and TRBJ1-1; TRBD1 matches 7 bases. Unmatched junction bases numbered 5, after V lost 5 bases and J lost 5 bases. This CDR3 spans 13 amino acids. Germline V gives CDR1 SGHNT, CDR2 YENEEA. The CDR3 loop reads CASSNRGWTEAFF. DNA of the CDR3: TGTGCCAGCAGCAACAGGGGCTGGACTGAAGCTTTCTTT.

This clone was detected only once. This chain uses TRBV28 with TRBJ2-7, with 10 nucleotides matching TRBD1. From germline, CDR1 is MDHEN and CDR2 SYDVKM. CDR3 length equals 16 residues. With V trimmed by 4 bases and J by 4 bases, 10 bases remained unmatched. This chain's CDR3 is CASSYPERTGGYEQYF. In DNA, the CDR3 is TGTGCCAGCAGTTATCCCGAACGGACAGGGGGTTACGAGCAGTACTTC. The full variable domain, in which reference TRBV28 and TRBJ2-7 provide the parts outside the CDR3, is DVKVTQSSRYLVKRTGEKVFLECVQDMDHENMFWYRQDPGLGLRLIYFSYDVKMKEKGDIPEGYSVSREKKERFSLILESASTNQTSMYLCASSYPERTGGYEQYFGPGTRLTVT.

The V call is TRBV5-6, the J call TRBJ2-7; TRBD1 matches 8 bases. This CDR3 contains 15 residues. The germline V gene has CDR1 SGHDT and CDR2 YYEEEE. The V and J ends lost 3 bases and 2 bases, in that order; junction bases with no gene match: 7. This CDR3 is CASSYSGTGTYEQYF. CDR3 DNA: TGTGCCAGCAGCTATTCCGGGACAGGTACCTACGAGCAGTACTTC.

As for this clone: The identical CDR3 is also encoded by other nucleotide sequences in the sample. The chain couples TRBV5-1 to TRBJ2-1, with 13 bases fitting TRBD2. J lost 1 base, V lost 2 bases, and 0 bases had no gene match. Germline CDR1 reads SGHRS; CDR2 reads YFSETQ. This CDR3 is built from 16 residues. The CDR3 DNA follows: TGCGCCAGCAGCTTACTAGCGGGAGGGTCCTACAATGAGCAGTTCTTC. Its translation: CASSLLAGGSYNEQFF.

The V gene is TRBV7-2, the J gene TRBJ2-1, with 10 bases matching TRBD1. V dropped 6 bases and J dropped 0; count of bases not matched to a gene: 5. Germline CDR1 reads SGHTA; CDR2 reads FQGNSA. The CDR3 covers 16 residues. The CDR3 loop is CASRRQGAGSYNEQFF. The CDR3 coding sequence is TGTGCCAGCAGGCGACAGGGGGCCGGCTCCTACAATGAGCAGTTCTTC.

The rearrangement uses TRBV5-4 and TRBJ1-2; D ambiguous. The V gene's germline CDR1 is SGHNT and CDR2 YYREEE (reference sequence). V was clipped by 4 bases and J by 8 bases, with 15 bases between them. The CDR3 loop spans 13 amino acids. DNA for the CDR3: TGTGCCAGCAGCGTCCGCCCGGGAGACGGCTACACCTTC. Translation: CASSVRPGDGYTF. Based on the CDR3 plus reference TRBV5-4 and TRBJ1-2, the full variable domain is ETGVTQSPTHLIKTRGQQVTLRCSSQSGHNTVSWYQQALGQGPQFIFQYYREEENGRGNFPPRFSGLQFPNYSSELNVNALELDDSALYLCASSVRPGDGYTFGSGTRLTVV.

The CDR3 reads CSVEGGAGEKLFF. The DNA for the CDR3 is TGCAGCGTTGAAGGTGGGGCAGGGGAAAAACTGTTTTTT. The rearrangement links TRBV29-1 to TRBJ1-4; D possibly corresponds to TRBD1 (5 bases). Trimming stripped 1 base from V and 8 bases from J, with 11 bases between. Germline V gene data show CDR1 as SQVTM and CDR2 as ANQGSEA. This CDR3 comprises 13 residues. The full variable domain, completed using reference TRBV29-1 and TRBJ1-4, is SAVISQKPSRDICQRGTSLTIQCQVDSQVTMMFWYRQQPGQSLTLIATANQGSEATYESGFVIDKFPISRPNLTFSTLTVSNMSPEDSSIYLCSVEGGAGEKLFFGSGTQLSVL.

The genes are TRBV7-2 and TRBJ2-5; 10 bases match TRBD1. J gave up 5 bases and V 2 bases, and 8 bases lay outside the gene matches. This CDR3 has 16 residues. CDR1 and CDR2 (germline): SGHTA, FQGNSA. CDR3 amino acids: CASSLLPTGGTETQYF. The DNA for the CDR3 is TGTGCCAGCAGCTTACTGCCGACAGGGGGCACGGAGACCCAGTACTTC.

This clone was seen a few times. The chain joins TRBV7-9 to TRBJ2-5, with 7 bases aligning to TRBD1. The CDR3 covers 13 residues. Germline V gene lookup returns CDR1 SEHNR and CDR2 FQNEAQ (reference sequence). Germline trimming cut 1 base from V and 6 bases from J; bases unmatched to any gene: 2. CDR3 sequence reads: CASSLGQGQTQYF. The CDR3 DNA reads as TGTGCCAGCAGCTTAGGACAGGGCCAGACCCAGTACTTC.

The chain joins TRBV18 to TRBJ1-1, with D tentatively TRBD1 (5 bases). The CDR3 spans 15 residues. Germline V gives CDR1 KGHSH, CDR2 LQKENI. Trimming stripped 3 bases from V and 7 bases from J, with 18 bases between. Here the CDR3 DNA reads TGTGCCAGCTCACCCAAAGCAGGGCAGGGCGGTGAAGCTTTCTTT. The encoded protein is CASSPKAGQGGEAFF.

V and J are TRBV5-4 and TRBJ2-1; no reliable D call. The CDR3 covers 12 residues. Germline V gene lookup returns CDR1 SGHNT and CDR2 YYREEE (reference sequence). The germline V and J ends were trimmed by 1 base and 9 bases, with 8 bases remaining between them. In DNA, the CDR3 is TGTGCCAGCAGCTTGTGGCCGGGTGAGCAGTTCTTC. Amino acids: CASSLWPGEQFF.

The V and J genes are TRBV27 and TRBJ2-5; D is uncertain. V was pared by 5 bases and J by 4 bases, with 20 bases between. The CDR3 contains 16 residues. Germline loops: CDR1 MNHEY, CDR2 SMNVEV (reference sequence). CDR3 protein: CASSPWRRPPGETQYF. In DNA form, the CDR3 reads TGTGCCAGCAGTCCGTGGCGCAGGCCCCCCGGAGAGACCCAGTACTTC.

V usage is TRBV19 and J usage is TRBJ2-7; D is uncertain. With 5 bases removed from V and 2 bases from J, the gap between germline ends came to 13 bases. Germline CDR1 LNHDA, CDR2 SQIVND (reference sequence). The CDR3 runs to 14 residues. The chain's CDR3 is CASSPRGGAYEQYF. The CDR3 DNA follows: TGTGCCAGTAGTCCCCGAGGCGGTGCCTACGAGCAGTACTTC.

This chain connects TRBV12-1 to TRBJ2-7; TRBD1 is the table's D call, not checked against the DNA. TRBV12-1 constitutes a pseudogene. The CDR3 runs 15 residues. The CDR3 bases are TGTGCCAGCAGCTTTGTAGGCTGGGGGCCCTACGAGCAGTACTTC. Encoded protein: CASSFVGWGPYEQYF.

In this sample, this clone turned up a few times. The V call is TRBV19, the J call TRBJ2-1; 9 positions agree with TRBD1. The CDR3 runs to 15 residues. The trim removed 9 bases at V and 9 bases at J, leaving 15 bases unmatched. The germline V gene has CDR1 LNHDA and CDR2 SQIVND (reference sequence). CDR3 bases: TGTGCCAGCACAAACCACAGGGGGCAAGCGGGTGAGCAGTTCTTC. Its protein is CASTNHRGQAGEQFF.

The chain has TRBV19 and TRBJ2-4; no definite D call. V dropped 7 bases and J dropped 8 bases, with 12 bases sitting between them. The CDR3 covers 12 residues. Germline V gene lookup returns CDR1 LNHDA and CDR2 SQIVND (reference sequence). The CDR3 DNA reads TGTGCCAGTACGACGGGTGCGGACATTCAGTACTTC. Residues: CASTTGADIQYF.

This clone was detected once. The rearrangement links TRBV6-6 to TRBJ1-2; 7 bases fit TRBD1. The V gene end was trimmed by 5 bases and the J gene end by 1 base; junction bases not matched to a gene: 4. Germline CDR1 reads MNHNY; CDR2 reads SVGAGI (reference sequence). This CDR3 comprises 14 residues. CDR3 sequence: CASSHRGINYGYTF. The CDR3 nucleotides read TGTGCCAGCAGTCACAGGGGAATTAACTATGGCTACACCTTC.

The rearrangement uses TRBV2 and TRBJ1-5, with D hard to call. The germline gives CDR1 SNHLY, CDR2 FYNNEI. Trimming took off 2 bases at V and 4 bases at J, with 9 bases between the two ends. The CDR3 is 14 residues long. This chain's CDR3 is CASSESSGNQPQHF. CDR3 in DNA: TGTGCCAGCAGTGAATCGAGCGGGAATCAGCCCCAGCATTTT.

The CDR3 loop reads CASSLAPILPSYEQYF. In DNA form, the CDR3 reads TGTGCCAGCAGCTTGGCTCCGATACTACCCTCCTACGAGCAGTACTTC. The genes are TRBV5-4 and TRBJ2-7; D gene unclear. CDR1 SGHNT and CDR2 YYREEE come from the germline V gene (reference sequence). The CDR3 is 16 amino acids. Trimming took 0 bases from V and 0 from J, leaving 13 bases between them.

The V and J genes are TRBV6-1 and TRBJ1-3, with 7 bases aligning to TRBD1. CDR1 is MNHNS, CDR2 SASEGT, per germline. There are 15 residues in the CDR3. J was trimmed by 3 bases and V by 6 bases; bases with no gene match: 8. The CDR3 sequence is CASRATGRYGNTIYF. As DNA, the CDR3 is TGTGCCAGCAGGGCGACAGGGCGGTATGGAAACACCATATATTTT.

The chain couples TRBV7-9 to TRBJ1-4, with 12 bases identical to TRBD1. This CDR3 contains 16 residues. V dropped 5 bases and J dropped 8; count of bases not matched to a gene: 9. Germline assignment: CDR1 SEHNR and CDR2 FQNEAQ (reference sequence). The CDR3 bases are TGTGCCAGCAGCGAGGGACAGGGGGCACCTTTAGAAAAACTGTTTTTT. Translation: CASSEGQGAPLEKLFF.